Here is one TCR beta chain with its context. Its target is unknown. These data belong to a study of human T cells and chemical hapten exposure. Study-wide points: Expanded TCRs clustered into significantly more large CDR3 similarity groups than controls, the analysis revealed.

Single cDNA molecules in the library carried unique molecular identifiers attached during preparation. TCRdb re-called the RACE reads through MiXCR, storing one row per CDR3 protein. Of under 130,000 distinct CDR3 sequences listed, 34% are singletons. The time point is: patch test 3, about 24 weeks after DPC sensitization. Treatment of the sample: therapeutic diphenylcyclopropenone sensitization with weekly scalp DPC. Blood was drawn before each patch test was applied. This clonotype was sampled from a man aged 35 to 55 with alopecia areata. Some clones in this sample may be carry-over from other donors' samples. The sample was whole blood, taken in connection with sensitization to the hapten diphenylcyclopropenone (DPC).

This CDR3 reads CASSQVAGAGELFF. As DNA, the CDR3 is TGTGCCAGCAGCCAAGTAGCGGGGGCCGGGGAGCTGTTTTTT. The chain couples TRBV3-1 to TRBJ2-2; 9 bases are shared with TRBD2. V lost 1 base, J lost 6 bases, and 0 bases stayed unmatched. Germline loops: CDR1 LGHDT, CDR2 YNNKEL (reference sequence). This CDR3 spans 14 amino acids. The full variable domain, its missing parts supplied by reference TRBV3-1 and TRBJ2-2, is DTAVSQTPKYLVTQMGNDKSIKCEQNLGHDTMYWYKQDSKKFLKIMFSYNNKELIINETVPNRFSPKSPDKAHLNLHINSLELGDSAVYFCASSQVAGAGELFFGEGSRLTVL.